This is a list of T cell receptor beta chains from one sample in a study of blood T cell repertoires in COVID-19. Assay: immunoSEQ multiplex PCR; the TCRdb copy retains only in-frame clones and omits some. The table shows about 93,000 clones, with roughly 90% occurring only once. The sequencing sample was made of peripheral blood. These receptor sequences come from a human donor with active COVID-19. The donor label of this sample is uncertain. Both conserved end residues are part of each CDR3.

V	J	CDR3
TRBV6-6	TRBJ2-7	CASSSVAGGYEQYF
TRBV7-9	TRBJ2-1	CASSLAYPLSGEQFF
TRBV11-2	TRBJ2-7	CASSPKPRTGNEQYF
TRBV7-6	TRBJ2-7	CASSLAARDYLFEQYF
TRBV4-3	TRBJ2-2	CASSQVGRGPNTGELFF
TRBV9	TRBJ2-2	CASSVDYYTGELFF
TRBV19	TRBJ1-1	CASRTGGAGNTEAFF
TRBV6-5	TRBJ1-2	CASSRAGNYGYTF
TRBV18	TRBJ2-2	CASSPPGLAVNTGELFF
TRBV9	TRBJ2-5	CASSVHLREETQYF
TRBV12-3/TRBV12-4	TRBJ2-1	CASSYRVYNEQFF
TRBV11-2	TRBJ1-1	CASSPRRGFNTEAFF
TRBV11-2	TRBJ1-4	CASSPHRGPNEKLFF
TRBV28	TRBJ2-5	CASSSSLIGGQAEETQYF
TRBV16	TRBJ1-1	CASSQWGRGSPNTEAFF
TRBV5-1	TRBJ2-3	CASSTSEGQGDISADTQYF
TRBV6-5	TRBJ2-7	CASSYRDSAEQYF
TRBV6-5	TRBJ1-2	CASTSLTRDRGGYTF
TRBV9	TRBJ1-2	CASSAPQGSYYGYTF
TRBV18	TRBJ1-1	CASSPDGVRTEAFF
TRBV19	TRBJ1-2	CASSTLGQGMLGGYTF
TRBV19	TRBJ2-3	CASSIDRGTDTQYF
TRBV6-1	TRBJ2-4	CASSEAGRGDIQYF
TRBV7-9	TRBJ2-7	CASRELASSHEQYF
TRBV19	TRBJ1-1	CASSILGGTEAFF
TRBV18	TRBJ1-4	CASSPIQGPDEKLFF
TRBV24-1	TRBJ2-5	CATSDLGQGSETQYF
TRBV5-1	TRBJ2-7	CASSSGRRQGAYEQYF
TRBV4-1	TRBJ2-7	CASSRVRTGGYEQYF
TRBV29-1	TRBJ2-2	CSVVSADTGELFF
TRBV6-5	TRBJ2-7	CASKDRGAYEQYF
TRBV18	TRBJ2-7	CASSPSAGGSLYEQYF
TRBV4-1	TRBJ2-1	CASSQIGQGAFNEQFF
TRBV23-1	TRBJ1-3	CATILNGVSGNTIYF
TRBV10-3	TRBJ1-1	CAISEPSKTGGVEAFF
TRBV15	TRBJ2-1	CATSRDILAGVNEQFF
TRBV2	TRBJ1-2	CASSEALGAGYTF
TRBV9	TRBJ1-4	CASSVGIERTDEKLFF
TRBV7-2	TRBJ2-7	CASSRGTGGRYEQYF
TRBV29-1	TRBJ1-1	CSVAMNTEAFF
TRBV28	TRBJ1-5	CASTLPGTGNQPQHF
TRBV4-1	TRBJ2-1	CASSLRTSGGAANEQFF
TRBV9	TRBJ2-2	CASSASGTSGNTGELFF
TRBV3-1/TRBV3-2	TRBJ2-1	CASTPSGSYNEQFF
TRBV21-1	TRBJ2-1	CASSKWLAGAYNEQFF